The clone carrying this T cell receptor beta chain occurred a few times. Its antigen remains unknown. The sample belongs to a study of CD8+CD57+ T cells in acquired aplastic anemia. Study overall: DNA recovered from sorted CD4+ and CD8+ cells had a mean of about 3 ug. Researchers reported that healthy donors averaged about 9.8 million reads for CD4+ cells. Study findings and constraints: No significant patient-versus-control difference appeared in CD8+ Simpson's diversity. Found in both controls and patients were some 31 CD8+ CDR3 sequences.

Germline CDR1 and CDR2: ENHRY and SYGVKD. The CDR3 totals 12 residues. V was clipped by 8 bases and J by 6 bases, with 12 bases between them. Template material for TCR beta VDJ and CDR3 profiling consisted of genomic DNA. In TCRdb, the reads were re-called with MiXCR into one record per CDR3 protein. The sample carries 180,000 or so distinct CDR3 sequences, less than 55% recorded once. J is TRBJ2-3 and V is TRBV10-3; possibly TRBD1 or TRBD2 for D (6 bases each). Sequenced sample: sorted CD4+, CD8+, or CD8+CD57+ T cells (not recorded which) from PBMCs. The receptor comes from a human donor in good health. CDR3 DNA sequence: TGTGCCATCGGAGGGGGAGCGGATACGCAGTATTTT. Protein product: CAIGGGADTQYF.